These 32 T cell receptor beta chains share one sample of origin, sequenced in a study of blood T cell repertoires in COVID-19. The method was immunoSEQ multiplex PCR; TCRdb's version includes in-frame clones alone and lacks a portion of them. The sample carries about 220,000 clones, less than 90% recorded once. Sequencing was performed on peripheral blood. These receptor sequences come from a man aged 35 to 55 with acute or convalescent COVID-19.

V is TRBV10-3 and J is TRBJ2-2, with TRBD2 identical over 14 bases. The CDR3 is 16 residues long. Germline CDR1 ENHRY, CDR2 SYGVKD. V lost 6 bases to trimming and J lost 7 bases; unmatched junction nucleotides: 7. The CDR3 is CAISHGTSGGNGELFF. The CDR3 nucleotides are TGTGCCATCAGCCACGGGACTAGCGGGGGAAACGGGGAGCTGTTTTTT.

The V gene is TRBV7-6, the J gene TRBJ2-7, with D perhaps TRBD1 (6 bases). The CDR3 spans 15 residues. CDR1 and CDR2 (germline): SGHVS, FNYEAQ. Trimming shortened V by 5 bases and J by 0 bases, and 14 bases separated the two germline ends. CDR3: CASSPQDSYSYEQYF. CDR3 nucleotide sequence: TGTGCCAGCAGCCCACAGGACAGCTACTCCTACGAGCAGTACTTC.

This clone was observed many times. The rearrangement joins TRBV18 to TRBJ2-7; tentative D call: TRBD1 (6 bases). CDR1 and CDR2 (germline): KGHSH, LQKENI. The ends were cut back, 1 base at V and 4 bases at J, with 8 bases in the middle. CDR3 length equals 13 residues. The CDR3: CASSPLRGYEQYF. DNA for the CDR3: TGTGCCAGCTCACCACTGAGGGGGTACGAGCAGTACTTC.

The gene calls are TRBV10-1 and TRBJ2-1, with 12 bases aligning to TRBD2. The junction had 6 bases not matched to a gene; V was cut back by 3 bases and J by 6 bases. The CDR3 contains 16 residues. Looked up from germline, CDR1 is WNHNN and CDR2 is SYGVQD (reference sequence). The CDR3 nucleotides read TGCGCCAGCAGTGAATTGGGGACTAGCGGGCTCAATGAGCAGTTCTTC. Translating it yields CASSELGTSGLNEQFF.

This sequence joins TRBV2 and TRBJ1-5; D perhaps matches TRBD1 (5 bases). CDR1 and CDR2 from the germline V gene are SNHLY and FYNNEI. V was trimmed by 2 bases and J by 1 base, leaving 9 bases between them. The CDR3 has 15 residues. The CDR3 DNA follows: TGTGCCAGCAGTGAACGGGGGACGAGCAATCAGCCCCAGCATTTT. Translating it yields CASSERGTSNQPQHF.

This chain links TRBV19 with TRBJ2-1; D may be TRBD2 (5 bases). The germline CDR1 and CDR2 sequences are LNHDA and SQIVND (reference sequence). V lost 5 bases to trimming and J lost 7 bases, with 18 bases between them. CDR3 length: 15 residues. The CDR3 spells CASSPPDSLLNEQFF. In DNA, the CDR3 is TGTGCCAGTAGTCCCCCGGACTCGCTCTTAAATGAGCAGTTCTTC.

In its sample, this clone was seen once. The rearrangement joins TRBV7-2 to TRBJ1-5; TRBD1 aligns across 9 bases. The V and J ends lost 1 base and 6 bases, in that order; junction bases with no gene match: 7. This CDR3 has 16 amino acids. Germline V gives CDR1 SGHTA, CDR2 FQGNSA. The CDR3 protein is CASSLGGQGEGQPQHF. CDR3 DNA sequence: TGTGCCAGCAGCTTAGGGGGACAGGGAGAAGGTCAGCCCCAGCATTTT. Using reference TRBV7-2 and TRBJ1-5 for the parts outside the CDR3, the full variable domain is GAGVSQSPSNKVTEKGKDVELRCDPISGHTALYWYRQSLGQGLEFLIYFQGNSAPDKSGLPSDRFSAERTGGSVSTLTIQRTQQEDSAVYLCASSLGGQGEGQPQHFGDGTRLSIL.

This clone was observed once. The chain is built from TRBV5-6 and TRBJ1-4; D not certain. CDR3 length: 15 residues. The germline CDR1 and CDR2 sequences are SGHDT and YYEEEE. V lost 3 bases, J lost 1 base, and 10 bases lay in between. CDR3 sequence: CASSSPTQTNEKLFF. CDR3 DNA: TGTGCCAGCAGCTCCCCGACTCAAACTAATGAAAAACTGTTTTTT.

This clone was seen only once. The genes are TRBV5-4 and TRBJ1-5; D is unclear. The CDR3 spans 15 residues. Trimming took 1 base from V and 5 from J, leaving 13 bases between them. Germline V gene sequence: CDR1 SGHNT, CDR2 YYREEE (reference sequence). The CDR3 DNA reads TGTGCCAGCAGCTTGTACGGGGTAGTAGATCAGCCCCAGCATTTT. The encoded protein is CASSLYGVVDQPQHF.

This clone was counted once. The chain recombines TRBV2 with TRBJ2-3; a weak D match, TRBD1 (6 bases). Per the germline V gene, CDR1 is SNHLY and CDR2 is FYNNEI. This CDR3 is built from 14 residues. Trimming removed 8 bases at V and 1 base at J, with 13 bases between. CDR3 amino acids: CASGRQAGTDTQYF. The CDR3 nucleotides read TGTGCCAGCGGCCGACAGGCAGGCACAGATACGCAGTATTTT. Looking up the rest from reference TRBV2 and TRBJ2-3 gives the full variable domain: EPEVTQTPSHQVTQMGQEVILRCVPISNHLYFYWYRQILGQKVEFLVSFYNNEISEKSEIFDDQFSVERPDGSNFTLKIRSTKLEDSAMYFCASGRQAGTDTQYFGPGTRLTVL.

The V call is TRBV14, the J call TRBJ2-4, with 9 bases identical to TRBD1. Unmatched junction bases numbered 5, after V lost 4 bases and J lost 4 bases. Germline CDR1 and CDR2: SGHDN and FVKESK. This CDR3 comprises 15 residues. The CDR3: CASSLPGTGKNIQYF. Here the CDR3 DNA reads TGTGCCAGCAGCCTGCCCGGGACAGGGAAAAACATTCAGTACTTC.

The chain carries TRBV11-2 and TRBJ1-6; a weak D match, TRBD1 (5 bases). This CDR3 is built from 16 residues. The germline V and J ends were trimmed by 3 bases and 0 bases, with 9 bases remaining between them. The germline V gene encodes CDR1 SGHAT and CDR2 FQNNGV. For the CDR3, the DNA is TGTGCCAGCAGCTTGACAGCCAACTCCTATAATTCACCCCTCCACTTT. Translated, it gives CASSLTANSYNSPLHF.

The V and J genes are TRBV7-9 and TRBJ2-7; 7 bases match TRBD1. V shed 5 bases, J shed 2 bases, and the junction held 6 bases outside the gene matches. The CDR3 consists of 14 residues. The germline V gene has CDR1 SEHNR and CDR2 FQNEAQ (reference sequence). CDR3 bases: TGTGCCAGCAGCCCCGGGGACAGAGCCTACGAGCAGTACTTC. Protein: CASSPGDRAYEQYF.

The chain combines TRBV19 with TRBJ2-5; 8 nucleotides agree with TRBD2. The CDR3 covers 16 residues. The germline V gene has CDR1 LNHDA and CDR2 SQIVND (reference sequence). J gave up 2 bases and V 5 bases, and 10 bases lay outside the gene matches. Here the CDR3 DNA reads TGTGCCAGTAGTGGCTGGGCGGGGGGTGATCAAGAGACCCAGTACTTC. Protein product: CASSGWAGGDQETQYF.

The CDR3 region has the DNA TGTGCCTGGAGTGTGAGAATAAGGACAGGGGCAAAGGAGCAGTTCTTC. Protein sequence: CAWSVRIRTGAKEQFF. The chain has TRBV30 and TRBJ2-1; 9 nucleotides line up with TRBD1. CDR1 GTSNPN and CDR2 SVGIG come from the germline V gene (reference sequence). This CDR3 has 16 residues. Trimming took 0 bases from V and 10 from J; bases not matched to a gene: 13.

The chain has TRBV7-2 and TRBJ2-1; perhaps TRBD2 as D (6 bases). The CDR3 is 13 residues long. With 4 bases removed from V and 5 bases from J, the gap between germline ends came to 9 bases. Germline V CDR1 and CDR2: SGHTA, FQGNSA. The CDR3 loop reads CASSSGLHNEQFF. The CDR3 coding sequence is TGTGCCAGCAGCTCGGGACTCCACAATGAGCAGTTCTTC.

This clone was seen a handful of times. The J gene is TRBJ1-3, the V gene TRBV4-1, with a tentative D call TRBD1 (5 bases). The CDR3 contains 17 residues. V was shortened by 4 bases and J by 2 bases, with 18 bases between the two germline ends. CDR1 is MGHRA, CDR2 YSYEKL, per germline. CDR3 coding DNA: TGCGCCAGCAGCCCCCAAGGAGGGGACCATACTGGAAACACCATATATTTT. The encoded protein is CASSPQGGDHTGNTIYF.

The gene calls are TRBV18 and TRBJ2-6, with 7 bases fitting TRBD1. Germline CDR1 is KGHSH and CDR2 is LQKENI. The J segment lost 1 base and the V segment lost 4 bases, leaving 4 bases of the junction unmatched. The CDR3 contains 16 residues. CDR3 sequence (DNA): TGTGCCAGCTCACACAAACAGGGGTCTGGGGCCAACGTCCTGACTTTC. Translating gives CASSHKQGSGANVLTF.

V is TRBV5-1 and J is TRBJ1-2; D perhaps matches TRBD1 (5 bases). The CDR3 extends over 16 amino acids. Per germline, CDR1 SGHRS and CDR2 YFSETQ. Trimming left V 2 bases short and J 5 bases short, with 19 bases between. The CDR3, as DNA: TGCGCCAGCAGCTTAAGATTTGGGGCGCCGACGTATGGCTACACCTTC. Amino acids: CASSLRFGAPTYGYTF.

This clone occurred a few times. The V call is TRBV10-1, the J call TRBJ2-5; TRBD1 is a possible D gene (6 bases). This CDR3 spans 15 amino acids. Trimming took 2 bases from V and 1 from J, leaving 11 bases between them. CDR1 and CDR2 (germline): WNHNN, SYGVQD (reference sequence). CDR3 coding DNA: TGCGCCAGCAGTGAGGGACAGTTCGTCCAAGAGACCCAGTACTTC. Residues: CASSEGQFVQETQYF.

This chain uses TRBV3-1 (or the pseudogene TRBV3-2) with TRBJ2-1; 9 bases match TRBD2. Germline V CDR1 and CDR2: LGHDT, YNNKEL (reference sequence). This CDR3 has 15 residues. The V segment lost 1 base and the J segment 7 bases; nucleotides outside the gene matches: 5. For the CDR3, the DNA is TGTGCCAGCAGCCAAGTGAGTAGCGGGGGAAATGAGCAGTTCTTC. This codes for CASSQVSSGGNEQFF.

This sequence joins TRBV6-2 or TRBV6-3 and TRBJ1-1; tentatively, D is TRBD1 (6 bases). CDR1 is MNHEY, CDR2 SVGEGT, per germline. Deletions cut 6 bases from V and 4 bases from J, with 12 bases between. This CDR3 contains 13 residues. The CDR3 DNA sequence: TGTGCCAGCAGCAGGGGAGGAGGCACTGAAGCTTTCTTT. Its translation: CASSRGGGTEAFF.

The chain recombines TRBV19 with TRBJ1-5; D may be TRBD1 (6 bases). Looked up from germline, CDR1 is LNHDA and CDR2 is SQIVND (reference sequence). V was cut by 5 bases and J by 0 bases, with 23 bases left in between. This CDR3 comprises 19 residues. The chain's CDR3 is CASSPNLDRLRTSNQPQHF. CDR3 bases: TGTGCCAGTAGTCCAAACCTTGACAGGCTAAGAACTAGCAATCAGCCCCAGCATTTT. The full variable domain, rest sourced from reference TRBV19 and TRBJ1-5, is DGGITQSPKYLFRKEGQNVTLSCEQNLNHDAMYWYRQDPGQGLRLIYYSQIVNDFQKGDIAEGYSVSREKKESFPLTVTSAQKNPTAFYLCASSPNLDRLRTSNQPQHFGDGTRLSIL.

The J gene is TRBJ2-1, the V gene TRBV6-4; TRBD2 is a possible D gene (6 bases). Germline V gene lookup returns CDR1 MRHNA and CDR2 SNTAGT. V was cut by 5 bases and J by 8 bases, with 19 bases left in between. The CDR3 contains 15 residues. The CDR3 coding sequence is TGTGCCAGCAGTCCCACTAGTCGGGGGTTTGATGAGCAGTTCTTC. Translated: CASSPTSRGFDEQFF.

This clone was seen only once. V usage is TRBV9 and J usage is TRBJ2-2; TRBD1 aligns across 8 bases. Trimming removed 2 bases from V and 5 bases from J; junction bases left unmatched: 8. This CDR3 region has 16 residues. Germline V gene data show CDR1 as SGDLS and CDR2 as YYNGEE. DNA of the CDR3: TGTGCCAGCAGCGTCTTGACAGGGGAGGAAACCGGGGAGCTGTTTTTT. Translation: CASSVLTGEETGELFF.

The chain carries TRBV6-1 and TRBJ2-7; 7 bases are shared with TRBD1. The CDR3 length is 14 residues. V lost 3 bases to trimming and J lost 2 bases; unmatched junction nucleotides: 4. Germline-derived CDR1 and CDR2 are MNHNS and SASEGT. The CDR3 loop reads CASSDRTGTYEQYF. The DNA for the CDR3 is TGTGCCAGCAGTGACAGGACAGGAACCTACGAGCAGTACTTC.

The V call is TRBV7-9, the J call TRBJ2-5, with D maybe TRBD2 (5 bases). V was pared by 5 bases and J by 1 base, with 8 bases between. The germline V gene encodes CDR1 SEHNR and CDR2 FQNEAQ (reference sequence). The CDR3 sequence is 13 residues long. The DNA of the CDR3 is TGTGCCAGCAGCACGGGATTCCAAGAGACCCAGTACTTC. This codes for CASSTGFQETQYF.

The chain joins TRBV4-1 to TRBJ2-5; 11 nucleotides line up with TRBD2. V lost 6 bases, J lost 2 bases, and 5 bases stayed unmatched. Per germline, CDR1 MGHRA and CDR2 YSYEKL. The CDR3 contains 15 residues. CDR3 DNA: TGCGCCAGCAGACGTAGACTAGCGGGGCAAGAGACCCAGTACTTC. It translates to CASRRRLAGQETQYF.

The chain joins TRBV6-4 to TRBJ2-2; possibly TRBD1 for D (5 bases). V lost 7 bases and J 1 base, leaving 10 bases between the germline ends. CDR3 length: 14 residues. Per the germline V gene, CDR1 is MRHNA and CDR2 is SNTAGT. CDR3 sequence reads: CASTEQGNTGELFF. The CDR3 DNA follows: TGTGCCAGCACGGAGCAGGGGAACACCGGGGAGCTGTTTTTT.

This chain connects TRBV15 to TRBJ2-3; a weak D match, TRBD2 (6 bases). Germline lookup yields CDR1 LNHNV and CDR2 YYDKDF (reference sequence). Trimming removed 4 bases at V and 1 base at J, with 12 bases between. This CDR3 contains 15 residues. The CDR3 is CATSKFTGGTDTQYF. In DNA form, the CDR3 reads TGTGCCACCAGCAAGTTTACGGGGGGCACAGATACGCAGTATTTT.

V is TRBV2 and J is TRBJ2-7; 7 positions agree with TRBD1. The CDR3 has 13 amino acids. With 6 bases clipped from V and 2 bases from J, the junction kept 4 bases outside the gene matches. The V gene's germline CDR1 is SNHLY and CDR2 FYNNEI. CDR3 in amino acids: CASRGQWPYEQYF. CDR3 in DNA: TGTGCCAGCAGGGGACAGTGGCCCTACGAGCAGTACTTC.

The chain recombines TRBV30 with TRBJ2-1, with a tentative D call TRBD2 (6 bases). The CDR3 covers 17 residues. CDR1 is GTSNPN, CDR2 SVGIG, per germline (reference sequence). The V gene lost 1 base and the J gene lost 2 bases, with 18 bases spanning the gap. Written as DNA, the CDR3 is TGTGCCTGGAGTGGGGGAAATAGCGGAACAACCTACAATGAGCAGTTCTTC. It codes for CAWSGGNSGTTYNEQFF.